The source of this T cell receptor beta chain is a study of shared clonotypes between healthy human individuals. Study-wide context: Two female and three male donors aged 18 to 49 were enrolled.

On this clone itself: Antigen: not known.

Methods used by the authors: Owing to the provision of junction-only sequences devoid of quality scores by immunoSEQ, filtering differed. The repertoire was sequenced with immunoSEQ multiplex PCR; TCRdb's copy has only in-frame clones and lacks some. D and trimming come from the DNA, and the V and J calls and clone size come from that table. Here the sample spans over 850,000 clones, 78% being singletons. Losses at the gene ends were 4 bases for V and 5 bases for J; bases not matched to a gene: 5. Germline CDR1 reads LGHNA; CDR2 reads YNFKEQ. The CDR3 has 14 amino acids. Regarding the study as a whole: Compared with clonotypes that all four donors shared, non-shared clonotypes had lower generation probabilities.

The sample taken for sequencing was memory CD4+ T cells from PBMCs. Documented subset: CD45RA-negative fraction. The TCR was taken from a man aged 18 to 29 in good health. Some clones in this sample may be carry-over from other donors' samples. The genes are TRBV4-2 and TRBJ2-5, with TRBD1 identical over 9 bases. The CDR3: CASSPQGADETQYF. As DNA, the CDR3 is TGTGCCAGCAGCCCACAGGGGGCAGATGAGACCCAGTACTTC.